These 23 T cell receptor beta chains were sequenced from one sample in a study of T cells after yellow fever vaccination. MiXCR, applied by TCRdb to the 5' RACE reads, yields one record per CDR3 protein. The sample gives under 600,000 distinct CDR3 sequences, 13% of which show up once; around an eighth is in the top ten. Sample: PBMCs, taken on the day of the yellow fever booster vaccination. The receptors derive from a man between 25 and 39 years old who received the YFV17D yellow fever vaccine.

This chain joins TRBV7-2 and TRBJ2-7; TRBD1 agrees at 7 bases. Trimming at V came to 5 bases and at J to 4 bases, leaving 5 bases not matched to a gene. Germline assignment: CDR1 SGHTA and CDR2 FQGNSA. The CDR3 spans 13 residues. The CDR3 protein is CASSTDRYYEQYF. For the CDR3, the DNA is TGTGCCAGCAGCACGGACAGGTATTACGAGCAGTACTTC.

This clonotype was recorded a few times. The CDR3: CASSGGLLPSDTQYF. Written as DNA, the CDR3 is TGCGCCAGCAGCGGGGGACTCCTCCCCTCAGATACGCAGTATTTT. The chain joins TRBV5-1 to TRBJ2-3, with D possibly being TRBD2 (6 bases). The CDR3 runs 15 residues. V lost 4 bases, J lost 4 bases, and 16 bases lay in between. Germline CDR1 reads SGHRS; CDR2 reads YFSETQ.

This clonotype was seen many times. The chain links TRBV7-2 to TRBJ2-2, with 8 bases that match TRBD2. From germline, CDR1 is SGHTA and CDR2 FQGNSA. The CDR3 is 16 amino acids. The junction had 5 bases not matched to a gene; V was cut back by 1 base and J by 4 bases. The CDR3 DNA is TGTGCCAGCAGCTTAGTTTCGGGAGGGTTCACCGGGGAGCTGTTTTTT. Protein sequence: CASSLVSGGFTGELFF.

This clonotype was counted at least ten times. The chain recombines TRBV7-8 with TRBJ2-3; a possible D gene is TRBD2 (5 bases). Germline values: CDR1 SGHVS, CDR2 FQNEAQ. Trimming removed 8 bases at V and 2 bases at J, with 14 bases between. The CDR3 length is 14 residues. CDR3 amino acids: CASYSGSYTDTQYF. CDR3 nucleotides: TGTGCCAGCTACTCGGGATCTTACACAGATACGCAGTATTTT.

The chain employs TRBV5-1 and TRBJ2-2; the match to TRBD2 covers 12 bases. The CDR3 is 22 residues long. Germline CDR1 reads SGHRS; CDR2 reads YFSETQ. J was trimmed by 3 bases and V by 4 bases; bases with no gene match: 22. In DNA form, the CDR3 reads TGCGCCAGCAGCCGTCGGCGGACTAGCGGGATTCGGCCCGCCGTTGACACCGGGGAGCTGTTTTTT. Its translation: CASSRRRTSGIRPAVDTGELFF.

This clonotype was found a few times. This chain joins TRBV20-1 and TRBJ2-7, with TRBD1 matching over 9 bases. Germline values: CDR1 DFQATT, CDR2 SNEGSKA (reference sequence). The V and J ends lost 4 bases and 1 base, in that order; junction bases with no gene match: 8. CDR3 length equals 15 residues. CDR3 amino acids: CSATSGTGKSYEQYF. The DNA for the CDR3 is TGCAGTGCTACCTCCGGGACAGGGAAATCCTACGAGCAGTACTTC.

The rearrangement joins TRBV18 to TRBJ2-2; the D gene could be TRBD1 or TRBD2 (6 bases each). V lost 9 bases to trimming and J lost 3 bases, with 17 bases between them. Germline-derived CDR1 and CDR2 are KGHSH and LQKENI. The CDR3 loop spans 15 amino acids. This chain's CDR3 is CASSQYREDTGELFF. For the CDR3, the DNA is TGTGCCAGTTCCCAATACAGGGAGGACACCGGGGAGCTGTTTTTT.

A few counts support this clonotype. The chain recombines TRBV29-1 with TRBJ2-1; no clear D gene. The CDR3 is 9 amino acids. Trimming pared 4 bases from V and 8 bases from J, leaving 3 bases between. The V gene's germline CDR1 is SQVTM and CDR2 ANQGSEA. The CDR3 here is CSVGYEQFF. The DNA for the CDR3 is TGCAGCGTTGGATATGAGCAGTTCTTC.

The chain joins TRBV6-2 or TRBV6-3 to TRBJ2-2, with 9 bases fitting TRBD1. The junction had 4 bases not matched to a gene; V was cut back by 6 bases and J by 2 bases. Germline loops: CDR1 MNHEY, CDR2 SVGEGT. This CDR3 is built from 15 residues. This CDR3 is CASRGDRVNTGELFF. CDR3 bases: TGTGCCAGCAGAGGGGACAGGGTAAACACCGGGGAGCTGTTTTTT.

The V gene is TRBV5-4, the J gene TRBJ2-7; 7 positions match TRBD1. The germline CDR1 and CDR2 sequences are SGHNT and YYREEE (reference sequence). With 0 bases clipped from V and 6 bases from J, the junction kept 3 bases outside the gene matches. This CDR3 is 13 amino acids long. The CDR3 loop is CASSLEGAAEQYF. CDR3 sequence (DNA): TGTGCCAGCAGCTTGGAGGGGGCCGCCGAGCAGTACTTC.

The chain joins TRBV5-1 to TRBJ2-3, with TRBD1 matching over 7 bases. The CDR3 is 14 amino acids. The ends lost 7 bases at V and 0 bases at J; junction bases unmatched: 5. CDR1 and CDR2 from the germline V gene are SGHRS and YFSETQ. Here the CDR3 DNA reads TGCGCCAGCGGCAAGGGACAGAGCACAGATACGCAGTATTTT. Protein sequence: CASGKGQSTDTQYF.

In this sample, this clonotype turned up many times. The CDR3 bases are TGCAGTGCTAGCTCCGGCCCCAATCAGCCCCAGCATTTT. Amino acids: CSASSGPNQPQHF. This chain connects TRBV20-1 to TRBJ1-5, with D uncertain. Germline loops: CDR1 DFQATT, CDR2 SNEGSKA (reference sequence). This CDR3 is built from 13 residues. V dropped 3 bases and J dropped 3 bases, with 9 bases sitting between them.

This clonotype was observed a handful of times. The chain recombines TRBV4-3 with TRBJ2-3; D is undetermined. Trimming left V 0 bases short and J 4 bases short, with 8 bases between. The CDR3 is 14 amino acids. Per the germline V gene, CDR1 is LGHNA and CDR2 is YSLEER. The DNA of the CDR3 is TGCGCCAGCAGCCAAGAGCTCCCCCCAGATACGCAGTATTTT. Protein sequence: CASSQELPPDTQYF.

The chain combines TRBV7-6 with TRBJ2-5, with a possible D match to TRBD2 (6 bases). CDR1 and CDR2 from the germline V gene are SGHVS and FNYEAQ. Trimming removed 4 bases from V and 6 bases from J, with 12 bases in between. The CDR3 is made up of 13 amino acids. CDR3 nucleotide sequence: TGTGCCAGCAGCTCGGACTACTATAAGACCCAGTACTTC. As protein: CASSSDYYKTQYF. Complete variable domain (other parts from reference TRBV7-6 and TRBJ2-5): GAGVSQSPRYKVTKRGQDVALRCDPISGHVSLYWYRQALGQGPEFLTYFNYEAQQDKSGLPNDRFSAERPEGSISTLTIQRTEQRDSAMYRCASSSDYYKTQYFGPGTRLLVL.

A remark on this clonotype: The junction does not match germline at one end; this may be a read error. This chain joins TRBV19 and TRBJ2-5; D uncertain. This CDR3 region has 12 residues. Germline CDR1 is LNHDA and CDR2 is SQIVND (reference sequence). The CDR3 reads CVSRAKQETQYF. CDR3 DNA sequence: TGTGTCAGTAGGGCAAAGCAAGAGACCCAGTACTTC.

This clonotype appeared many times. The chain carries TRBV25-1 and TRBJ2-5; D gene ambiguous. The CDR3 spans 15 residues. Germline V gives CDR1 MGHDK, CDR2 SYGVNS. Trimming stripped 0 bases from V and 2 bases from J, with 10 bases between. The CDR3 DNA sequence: TGTGCCAGCAGTGAATATCGGGCAGATCAAGAGACCCAGTACTTC. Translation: CASSEYRADQETQYF.

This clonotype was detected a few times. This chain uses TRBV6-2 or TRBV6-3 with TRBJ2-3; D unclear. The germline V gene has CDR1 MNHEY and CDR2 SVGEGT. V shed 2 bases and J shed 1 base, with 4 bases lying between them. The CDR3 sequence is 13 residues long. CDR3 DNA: TGTGCCAGCAGTTACATGGGCACAGATACGCAGTATTTT. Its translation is CASSYMGTDTQYF.

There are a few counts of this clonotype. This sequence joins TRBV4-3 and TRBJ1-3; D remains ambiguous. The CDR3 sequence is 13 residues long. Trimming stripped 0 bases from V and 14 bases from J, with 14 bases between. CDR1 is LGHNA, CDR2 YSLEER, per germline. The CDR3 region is CASSQDLGSALYF. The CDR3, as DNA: TGCGCCAGCAGCCAAGATCTGGGCAGCGCCTTATATTTT.

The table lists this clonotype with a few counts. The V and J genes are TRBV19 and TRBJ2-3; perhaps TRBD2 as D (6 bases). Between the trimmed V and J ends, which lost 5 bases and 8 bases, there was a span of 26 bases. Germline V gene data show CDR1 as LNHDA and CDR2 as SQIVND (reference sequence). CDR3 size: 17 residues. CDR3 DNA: TGTGCCAGTAGTCCCGGTGGGCGGGATGTAATCGGGTTTACGCAGTATTTT. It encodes CASSPGGRDVIGFTQYF.

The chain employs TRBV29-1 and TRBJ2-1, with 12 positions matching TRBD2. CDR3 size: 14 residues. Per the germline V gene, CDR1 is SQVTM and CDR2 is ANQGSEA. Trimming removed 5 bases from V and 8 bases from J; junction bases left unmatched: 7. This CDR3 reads CSVSPSGRDDEQFF. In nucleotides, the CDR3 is TGCAGCGTTTCCCCTAGCGGGAGGGATGATGAGCAGTTCTTC.

CDR3 loop: CSVGAGGPYEQYF. CDR3 bases: TGCAGCGTGGGGGCAGGGGGGCCCTACGAGCAGTACTTC. The chain employs TRBV29-1 and TRBJ2-7, with a weak D call TRBD1 (7 bases). Germline values: CDR1 SQVTM, CDR2 ANQGSEA. V was cut by 6 bases and J by 2 bases, with 14 bases left in between. The CDR3 totals 13 residues.

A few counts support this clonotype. The CDR3 loop reads CASSESSGTGRVNEQFF. CDR3 nucleotide sequence: TGCGCCAGCAGTGAGTCGTCCGGGACAGGGAGGGTCAATGAGCAGTTCTTC. The genes are TRBV10-1 and TRBJ2-1; 9 bases line up with TRBD1. CDR1 WNHNN and CDR2 SYGVQD come from the germline V gene (reference sequence). Trimming cost V 0 bases and J 6 bases; bases outside gene matches: 9. The CDR3 has 17 amino acids.

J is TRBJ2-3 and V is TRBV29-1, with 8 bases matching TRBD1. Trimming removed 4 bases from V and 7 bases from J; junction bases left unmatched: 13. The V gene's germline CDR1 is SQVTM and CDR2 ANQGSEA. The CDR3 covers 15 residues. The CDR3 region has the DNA TGCAGCGTTGCTATGGGACAGGCACTCGCATATACGCAGTATTTT. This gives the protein CSVAMGQALAYTQYF.